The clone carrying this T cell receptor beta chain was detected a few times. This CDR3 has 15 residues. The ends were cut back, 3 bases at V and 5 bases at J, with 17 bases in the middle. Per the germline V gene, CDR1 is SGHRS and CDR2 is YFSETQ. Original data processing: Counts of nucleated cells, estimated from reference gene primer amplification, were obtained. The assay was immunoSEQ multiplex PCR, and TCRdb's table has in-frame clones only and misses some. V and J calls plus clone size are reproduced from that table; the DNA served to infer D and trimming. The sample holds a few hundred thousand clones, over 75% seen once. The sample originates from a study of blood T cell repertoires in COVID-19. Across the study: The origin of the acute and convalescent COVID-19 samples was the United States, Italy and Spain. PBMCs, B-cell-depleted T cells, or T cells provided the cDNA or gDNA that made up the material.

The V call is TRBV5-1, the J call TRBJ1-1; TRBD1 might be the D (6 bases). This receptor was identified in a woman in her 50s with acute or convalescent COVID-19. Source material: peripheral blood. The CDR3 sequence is CASSSRGALITEAFF. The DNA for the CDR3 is TGCGCCAGCAGCTCTCGGGGGGCCCTTATTACTGAAGCTTTCTTT.